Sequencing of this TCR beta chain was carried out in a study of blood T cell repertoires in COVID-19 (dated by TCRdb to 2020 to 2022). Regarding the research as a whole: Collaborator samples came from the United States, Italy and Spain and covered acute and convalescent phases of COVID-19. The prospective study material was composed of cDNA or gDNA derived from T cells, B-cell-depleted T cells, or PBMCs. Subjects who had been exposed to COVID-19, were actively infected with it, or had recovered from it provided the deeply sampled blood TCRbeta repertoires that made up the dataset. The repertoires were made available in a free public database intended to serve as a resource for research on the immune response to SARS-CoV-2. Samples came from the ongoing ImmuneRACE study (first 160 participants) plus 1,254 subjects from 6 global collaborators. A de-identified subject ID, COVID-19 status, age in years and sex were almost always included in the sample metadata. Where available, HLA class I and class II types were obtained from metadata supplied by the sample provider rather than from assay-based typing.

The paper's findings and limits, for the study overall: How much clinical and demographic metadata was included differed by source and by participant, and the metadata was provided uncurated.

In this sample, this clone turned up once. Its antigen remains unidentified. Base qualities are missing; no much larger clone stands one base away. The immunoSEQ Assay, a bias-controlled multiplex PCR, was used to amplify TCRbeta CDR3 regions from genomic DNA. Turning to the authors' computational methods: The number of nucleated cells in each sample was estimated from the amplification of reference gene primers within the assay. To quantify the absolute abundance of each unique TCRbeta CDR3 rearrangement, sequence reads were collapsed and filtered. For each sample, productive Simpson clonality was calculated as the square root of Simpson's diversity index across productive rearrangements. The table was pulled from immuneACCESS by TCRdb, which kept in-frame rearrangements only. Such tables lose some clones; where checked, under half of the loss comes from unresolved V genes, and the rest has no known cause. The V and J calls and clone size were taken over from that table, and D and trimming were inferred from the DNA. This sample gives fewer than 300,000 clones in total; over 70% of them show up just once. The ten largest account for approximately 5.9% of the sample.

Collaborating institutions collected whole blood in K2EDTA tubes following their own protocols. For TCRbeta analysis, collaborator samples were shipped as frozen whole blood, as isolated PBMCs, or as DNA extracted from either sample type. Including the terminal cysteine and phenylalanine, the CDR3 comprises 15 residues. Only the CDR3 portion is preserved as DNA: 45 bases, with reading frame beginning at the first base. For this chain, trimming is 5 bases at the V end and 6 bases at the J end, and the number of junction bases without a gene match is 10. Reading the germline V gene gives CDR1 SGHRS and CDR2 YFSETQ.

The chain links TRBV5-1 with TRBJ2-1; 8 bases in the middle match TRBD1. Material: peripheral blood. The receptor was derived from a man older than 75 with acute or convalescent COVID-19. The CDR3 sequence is CASSWVTGVGNEQFF. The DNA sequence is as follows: TGCGCCAGCAGTTGGGTGACAGGGGTTGGCAATGAGCAGTTCTTC.